The clone carrying this TCR beta chain showed up just a few times. These data come from a study of PD-L1 blockade in urothelial cancer. The ends were cut back, 4 bases at V and 8 bases at J, with 14 bases in the middle. The CDR3 length is 14 residues. CDR1 and CDR2 (germline): MNHNS, SASEGT. Clones were sequenced by immunoSEQ multiplex PCR, and TCRdb holds only the in-frame ones, with some missing. The sample has about 51,000 clones; 88% are singletons. Time point reported: peripheral blood 6 weeks after treatment start. J is TRBJ1-4 and V is TRBV6-1, with D perhaps matching TRBD1 (5 bases). The clonotype originates from a man between 60 and 75 years old with urothelial cancer. Sequenced here: PBMCs, sampled around atezolizumab (anti-PD-L1) treatment. CDR3 DNA sequence: TGTGCCAGCAGTGCACCAGGGTGGGAAGAAAAACTGTTTTTT. It translates to CASSAPGWEEKLFF.